Sequencing of this T cell receptor (beta chain) was carried out in a study of blood T cell repertoires in COVID-19. The CDR3 has 17 residues. Germline loops: CDR1 SEHNR, CDR2 FQNEAQ (reference sequence). J lost 5 bases, V lost 5 bases, and 9 bases had no gene match. Produced via immunoSEQ multiplex PCR; TCRdb's table is partial and in-frame only. The sample shows around 200,000 clones, around 90% of them seen only once. The chain links TRBV7-9 to TRBJ2-5, with TRBD2 matching over 15 bases. The receptor was derived from a man aged 50-59 years with acute or convalescent COVID-19. The sequenced sample consisted of peripheral blood. The CDR3 sequence is CASSRGLAGGLWETQYF. Here the CDR3 DNA reads TGTGCCAGCAGCAGAGGACTAGCGGGGGGGCTGTGGGAGACCCAGTACTTC.